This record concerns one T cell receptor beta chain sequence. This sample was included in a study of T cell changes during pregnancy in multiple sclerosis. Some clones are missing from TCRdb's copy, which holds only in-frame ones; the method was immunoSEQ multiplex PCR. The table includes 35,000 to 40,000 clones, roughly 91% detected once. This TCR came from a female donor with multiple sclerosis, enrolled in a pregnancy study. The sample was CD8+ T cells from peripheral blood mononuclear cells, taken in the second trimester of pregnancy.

The CDR3 sequence: CAISAEGNNEQFF. CDR3 bases: TGTGCCATCAGTGCTGAGGGAAACAATGAGCAGTTCTTC. The J gene is TRBJ2-1, the V gene TRBV10-3; the D gene is possibly TRBD2 (5 bases). The ends were cut back, 4 bases at V and 5 bases at J, with 9 bases in the middle. This CDR3 contains 13 residues. The germline V gene has CDR1 ENHRY and CDR2 SYGVKD.